This T cell receptor (beta chain) was recovered during a study of OX40 agonist ivuxolimab in advanced cancers. Germline-derived CDR1 and CDR2 are SGHRS and YFSETQ. V was shortened by 0 bases and J by 0 bases, with 3 bases between the two germline ends. This CDR3 comprises 13 residues. Remarks on this clone: Its matching antigen is unknown.

Sequencing used immunoSEQ multiplex PCR; TCRdb keeps in-frame clones, though not all of them. The table shows some 75,000 clones, with around 90% occurring only once. General observations from the study: Which antigen the expanded peripheral T cells recognized is unknown. Expanded clones belonging to CD8+ T cells outnumbered, on average, those of CD4+. At 0.1-3.0 mg/kg, partial responders had clonal expansion among the lowest observed.

Sample: CD4+ or CD8+ T cells sorted from blood, taken in a trial of the OX40 agonist ivuxolimab. The TCR was taken from an adult with an advanced solid tumor such as melanoma, head and neck, liver or kidney cancer. This rearrangement joins TRBV5-1 to TRBJ1-1; no clear D gene. The CDR3 DNA is TGCGCCAGCAGCTTGGACCTGAACACTGAAGCTTTCTTT. Its translation: CASSLDLNTEAFF.